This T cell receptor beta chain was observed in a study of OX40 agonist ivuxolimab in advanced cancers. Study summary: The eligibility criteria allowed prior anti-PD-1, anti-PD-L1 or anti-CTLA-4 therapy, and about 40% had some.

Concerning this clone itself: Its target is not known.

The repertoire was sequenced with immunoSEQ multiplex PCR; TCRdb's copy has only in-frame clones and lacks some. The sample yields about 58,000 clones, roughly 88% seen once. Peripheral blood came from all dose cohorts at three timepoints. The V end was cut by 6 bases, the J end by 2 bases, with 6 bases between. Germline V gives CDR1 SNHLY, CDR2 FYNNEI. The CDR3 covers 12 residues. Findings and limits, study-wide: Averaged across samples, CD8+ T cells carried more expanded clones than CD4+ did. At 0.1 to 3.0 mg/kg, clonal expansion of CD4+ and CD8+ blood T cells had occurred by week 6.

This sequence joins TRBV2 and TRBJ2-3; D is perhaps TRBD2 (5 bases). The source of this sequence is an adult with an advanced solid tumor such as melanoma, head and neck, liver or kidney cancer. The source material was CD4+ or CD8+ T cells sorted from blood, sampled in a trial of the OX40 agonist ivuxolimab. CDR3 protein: CASREDTDTQYF. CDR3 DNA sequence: TGTGCCAGCAGGGAGGACACAGATACGCAGTATTTT.